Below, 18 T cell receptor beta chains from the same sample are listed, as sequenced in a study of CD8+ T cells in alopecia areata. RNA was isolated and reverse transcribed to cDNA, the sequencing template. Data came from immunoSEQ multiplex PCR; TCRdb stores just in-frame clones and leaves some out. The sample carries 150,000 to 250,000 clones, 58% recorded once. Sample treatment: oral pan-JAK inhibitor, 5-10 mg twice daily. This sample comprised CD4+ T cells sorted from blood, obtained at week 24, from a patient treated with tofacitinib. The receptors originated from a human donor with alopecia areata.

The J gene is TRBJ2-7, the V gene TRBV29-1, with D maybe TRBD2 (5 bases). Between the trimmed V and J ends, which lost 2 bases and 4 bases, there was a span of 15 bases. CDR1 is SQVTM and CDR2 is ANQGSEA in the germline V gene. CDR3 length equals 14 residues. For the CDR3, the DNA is TGCAGCGTTGAAAGTGTAACTAGGGCTTACGAGCAGTACTTC. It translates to CSVESVTRAYEQYF.

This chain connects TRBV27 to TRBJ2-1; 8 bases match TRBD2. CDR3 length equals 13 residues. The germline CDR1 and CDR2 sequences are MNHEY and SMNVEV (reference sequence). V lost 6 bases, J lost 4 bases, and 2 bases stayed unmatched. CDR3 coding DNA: TGTGCCAGCAGGGCTAGCGGGTACAATGAGCAGTTCTTC. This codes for CASRASGYNEQFF.

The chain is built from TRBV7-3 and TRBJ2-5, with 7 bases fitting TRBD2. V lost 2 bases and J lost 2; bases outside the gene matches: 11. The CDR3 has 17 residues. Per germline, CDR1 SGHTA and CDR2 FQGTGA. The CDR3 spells CASSLVGTSVGQETQYF. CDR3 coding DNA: TGTGCCAGCAGCTTAGTGGGTACTAGCGTCGGACAAGAGACCCAGTACTTC. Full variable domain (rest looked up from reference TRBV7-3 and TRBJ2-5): GAGVSQTPSNKVTEKGKYVELRCDPISGHTALYWYRQSLGQGPEFLIYFQGTGAADDSGLPNDRFFAVRPEGSVSTLKIQRTERGDSAVYLCASSLVGTSVGQETQYFGPGTRLLVL.

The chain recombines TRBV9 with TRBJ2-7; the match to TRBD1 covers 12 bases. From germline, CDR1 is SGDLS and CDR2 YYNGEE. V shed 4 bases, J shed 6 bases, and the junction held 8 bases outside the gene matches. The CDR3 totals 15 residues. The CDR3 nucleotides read TGTGCCAGCAGCTCAATCTCGGGACAGGGGGCCGAGCAGTACTTC. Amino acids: CASSSISGQGAEQYF.

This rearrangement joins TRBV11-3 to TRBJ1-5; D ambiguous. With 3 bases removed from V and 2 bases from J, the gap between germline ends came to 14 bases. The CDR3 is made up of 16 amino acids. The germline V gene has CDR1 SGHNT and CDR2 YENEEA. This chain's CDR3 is CASSLTGVKGNQPQHF. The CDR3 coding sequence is TGTGCCAGCAGCTTGACCGGGGTCAAAGGCAATCAGCCCCAGCATTTT.

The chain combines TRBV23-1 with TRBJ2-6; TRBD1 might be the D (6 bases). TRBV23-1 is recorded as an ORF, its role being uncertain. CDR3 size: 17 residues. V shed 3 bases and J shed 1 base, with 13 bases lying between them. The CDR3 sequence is CASSHRQGGSGANVLTF. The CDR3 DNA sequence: TGCGCCAGCAGTCACCGCCAAGGGGGATCTGGGGCCAACGTCCTGACTTTC.

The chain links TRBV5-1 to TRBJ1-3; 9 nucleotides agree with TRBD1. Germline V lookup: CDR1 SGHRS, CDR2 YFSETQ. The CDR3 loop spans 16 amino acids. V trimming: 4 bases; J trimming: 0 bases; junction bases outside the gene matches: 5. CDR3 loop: CASSRDRENSGNTIYF. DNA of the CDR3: TGCGCCAGCAGCCGGGACAGGGAAAACTCTGGAAACACCATATATTTT.

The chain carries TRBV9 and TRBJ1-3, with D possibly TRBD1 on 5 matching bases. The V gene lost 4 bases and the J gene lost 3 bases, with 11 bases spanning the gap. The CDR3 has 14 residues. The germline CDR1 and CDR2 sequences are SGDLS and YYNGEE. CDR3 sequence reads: CASSPRTLGNTIYF. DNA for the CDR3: TGTGCCAGCAGCCCCAGGACACTTGGAAACACCATATATTTT. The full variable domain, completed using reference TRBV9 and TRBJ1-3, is DSGVTQTPKHLITATGQRVTLRCSPRSGDLSVYWYQQSLDQGLQFLIQYYNGEERAKGNILERFSAQQFPDLHSELNLSSLELGDSALYFCASSPRTLGNTIYFGEGSWLTVV.

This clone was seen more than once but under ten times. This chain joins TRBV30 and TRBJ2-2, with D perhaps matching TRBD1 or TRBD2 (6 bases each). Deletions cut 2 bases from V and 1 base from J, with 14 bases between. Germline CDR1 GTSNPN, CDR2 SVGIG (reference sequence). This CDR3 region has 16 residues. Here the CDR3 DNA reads TGTGCCTGGAGTACGTACCGGGGGCTGAACACCGGGGAGCTGTTTTTT. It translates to CAWSTYRGLNTGELFF.

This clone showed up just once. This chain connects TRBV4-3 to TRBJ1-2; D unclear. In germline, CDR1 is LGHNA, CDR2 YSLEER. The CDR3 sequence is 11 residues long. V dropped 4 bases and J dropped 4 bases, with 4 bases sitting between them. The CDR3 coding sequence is TGCGCCAGCAGCCCCGGCTATGGCTACACCTTC. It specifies CASSPGYGYTF.

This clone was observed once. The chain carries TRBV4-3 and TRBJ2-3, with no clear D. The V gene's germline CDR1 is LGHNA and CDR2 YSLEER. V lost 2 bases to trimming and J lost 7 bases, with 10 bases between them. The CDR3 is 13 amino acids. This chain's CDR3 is CASSQYRANTQYF. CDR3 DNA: TGCGCCAGCAGCCAATACCGGGCAAATACGCAGTATTTT.

CDR3 loop: CASSDRGTDTQYF. The CDR3 nucleotides are TGTGCCAGCAGTGACCGGGGAACAGATACGCAGTATTTT. The J gene is TRBJ2-3, the V gene TRBV2, with a tentative D call TRBD2 (5 bases). The V gene lost 3 bases and the J gene lost 3 bases, with 7 bases spanning the gap. The CDR3 loop spans 13 amino acids. CDR1 is SNHLY and CDR2 is FYNNEI in the germline V gene.

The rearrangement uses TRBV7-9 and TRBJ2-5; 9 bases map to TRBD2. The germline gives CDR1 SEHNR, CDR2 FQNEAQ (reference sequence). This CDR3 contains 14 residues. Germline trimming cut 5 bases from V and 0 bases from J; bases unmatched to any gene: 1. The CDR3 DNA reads TGTGCCAGCAGCCCTAGCGGGAACCAAGAGACCCAGTACTTC. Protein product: CASSPSGNQETQYF.

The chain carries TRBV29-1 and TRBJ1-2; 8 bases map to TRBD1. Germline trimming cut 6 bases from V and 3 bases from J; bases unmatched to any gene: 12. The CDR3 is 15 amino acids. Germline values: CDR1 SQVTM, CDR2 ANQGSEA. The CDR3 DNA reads TGCAGCGTCGAGCTAACAGGGGGTGGTGACTATGGCTACACCTTC. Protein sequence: CSVELTGGGDYGYTF.

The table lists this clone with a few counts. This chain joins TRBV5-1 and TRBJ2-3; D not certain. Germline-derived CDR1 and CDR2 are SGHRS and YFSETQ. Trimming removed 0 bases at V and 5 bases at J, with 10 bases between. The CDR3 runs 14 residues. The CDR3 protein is CASSLAATEDTQYF. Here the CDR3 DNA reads TGCGCCAGCAGCTTGGCAGCGACTGAAGATACGCAGTATTTT.

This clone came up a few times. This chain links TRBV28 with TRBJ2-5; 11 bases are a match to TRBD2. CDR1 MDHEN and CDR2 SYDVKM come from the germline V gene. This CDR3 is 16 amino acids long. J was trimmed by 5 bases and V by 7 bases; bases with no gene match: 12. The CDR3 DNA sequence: TGTGCCAGCAACGGGTCGGGGACTAGCGGTGCGGAGACCCAGTACTTC. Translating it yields CASNGSGTSGAETQYF.

DNA of the CDR3: TGTGCCACCCAAGTACCGGCTTATGGCTACACCTTC. This sequence encodes CATQVPAYGYTF. This chain connects TRBV9 to TRBJ1-2; no clear D gene. CDR1 and CDR2 from the germline V gene are SGDLS and YYNGEE. The CDR3 covers 12 residues. Trimming took 9 bases from V and 5 from J, leaving 14 bases between them. Supplemented by reference TRBV9 and TRBJ1-2, the full variable domain reads DSGVTQTPKHLITATGQRVTLRCSPRSGDLSVYWYQQSLDQGLQFLIQYYNGEERAKGNILERFSAQQFPDLHSELNLSSLELGDSALYFCATQVPAYGYTFGSGTRLTVV.

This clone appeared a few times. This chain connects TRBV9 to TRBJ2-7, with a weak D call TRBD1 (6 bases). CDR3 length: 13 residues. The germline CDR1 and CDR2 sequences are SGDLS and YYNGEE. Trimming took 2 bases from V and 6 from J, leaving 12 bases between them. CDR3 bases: TGTGCCAGCAGCGTCGGACAGACAAGCGAGCAGTACTTC. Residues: CASSVGQTSEQYF.